This T cell receptor beta chain was identified during a study of blood T cell repertoires in COVID-19. Across the study: Sites in the United States, Italy and Spain provided acute and convalescent COVID-19 samples.

Trimming shortened V by 2 bases and J by 5 bases, and 7 bases separated the two germline ends. The germline V gene encodes CDR1 LGHDT and CDR2 YNNKEL (reference sequence). This CDR3 has 13 residues. Per the authors' pipeline: Amplification with reference gene primers provided the estimates of nucleated cell counts. Using immunoSEQ multiplex PCR, the repertoire was profiled, and TCRdb retains in-frame clones only, with some absent. V, J and clone size were drawn from that table, and D and trimming were deduced from the DNA. Among about 74,000 clones listed, 65% to 90% were seen once. The chain links TRBV3-1 (or the pseudogene TRBV3-2) to TRBJ1-5; D call uncertain. Sequencing input: peripheral blood. The receptor was derived from a man older than 75 with acute or convalescent COVID-19. The CDR3 DNA sequence: TGTGCCAGCAGCCAAAGCGTGGATCAGCCCCAGCATTTT. As protein: CASSQSVDQPQHF.